Listed here are 10 T cell receptor beta chains from one sample, sequenced in a study of PD-L1 blockade in urothelial cancer. TCRdb's copy holds only in-frame clones and misses some; the assay was immunoSEQ multiplex PCR. The sample holds tens of thousands of clones; about four fifths are singletons and the top ten take roughly 2.7%. The sample in question was PBMCs, obtained around atezolizumab (anti-PD-L1) treatment. The receptors were gathered from a man between 70 and 80 years old with urothelial cancer.

The chain couples TRBV10-3 to TRBJ2-7; no definite D call. CDR1 is ENHRY and CDR2 is SYGVKD in the germline V gene. The V and J ends lost 3 bases and 1 base respectively, with 19 bases between them. The length of the CDR3 is 17 residues. CDR3: CAISDTSRVLRSYEQYF. CDR3 DNA: TGTGCCATCAGTGACACCTCCCGGGTATTACGATCCTACGAGCAGTACTTC.

The rearrangement links TRBV28 to TRBJ1-5, with TRBD1 as a possible D gene (5 bases). The V gene lost 2 bases and the J gene lost 6 bases, with 5 bases spanning the gap. Per the germline V gene, CDR1 is MDHEN and CDR2 is SYDVKM. This CDR3 has 12 residues. CDR3 loop: CASSLQGQPQHF. The DNA of the CDR3 is TGTGCCAGCAGTTTACAGGGTCAGCCCCAGCATTTT.

This chain connects TRBV6-1 to TRBJ2-7, with D possibly being TRBD2 (6 bases). With 6 bases removed from V and 4 bases from J, the gap between germline ends came to 16 bases. Germline V gives CDR1 MNHNS, CDR2 SASEGT. This CDR3 comprises 14 residues. The CDR3 sequence: CASRRDLGPYEQYF. CDR3 sequence (DNA): TGTGCCAGCAGGCGGGATCTAGGGCCTTACGAGCAGTACTTC.

The V call is TRBV29-1, the J call TRBJ2-2; tentatively, D is TRBD2 (7 bases). V gave up 5 bases and J gave up 2 bases, with 9 bases separating them. The CDR3 has 13 residues. Germline values: CDR1 SQVTM, CDR2 ANQGSEA. The CDR3 protein is CSVTGGNTGELFF. In DNA form, the CDR3 reads TGCAGCGTTACGGGGGGCAACACCGGGGAGCTGTTTTTT.

The rearrangement links TRBV6-1 to TRBJ2-3; tentative D call: TRBD1 (5 bases). Germline assignment: CDR1 MNHNS and CDR2 SASEGT. V was trimmed by 5 bases and J by 0 bases, leaving 12 bases between them. This CDR3 comprises 15 residues. CDR3 DNA sequence: TGTGCCAGCAGTAGGGGCCTAGGGAGCACAGATACGCAGTATTTT. Protein sequence: CASSRGLGSTDTQYF.

The chain recombines TRBV6-5 with TRBJ2-3; 8 bases align to TRBD2. This CDR3 has 15 residues. Germline assignment: CDR1 MNHEY and CDR2 SVGAGI. Trimming took 4 bases from V and 6 from J; bases not matched to a gene: 9. The CDR3 sequence: CASSFGTRDVDTQYF. The CDR3 DNA follows: TGTGCCAGCAGTTTCGGGACTAGGGATGTGGATACGCAGTATTTT.

V gene TRBV7-2 combines with J gene TRBJ2-7, with no clear D. CDR1 SGHTA and CDR2 FQGNSA come from the germline V gene. Trimming stripped 5 bases from V and 3 bases from J, with 8 bases between. This CDR3 contains 12 residues. CDR3 loop: CASSPLYYEQYF. The CDR3 region has the DNA TGTGCCAGCAGCCCTCTCTACTACGAGCAGTACTTC.

This clone was recorded a few times. The chain has TRBV6-6 and TRBJ1-1; D is possibly TRBD1 (5 bases). The germline gives CDR1 MNHNY, CDR2 SVGAGI (reference sequence). The germline V and J ends were trimmed by 7 bases and 6 bases, with 12 bases remaining between them. CDR3 length: 12 residues. The CDR3 bases are TGTGCCAGCACCCCGGGGGGGGCTGAAGCTTTCTTT. Translating gives CASTPGGAEAFF.

CDR3 bases: TGTGCCAGTAGTATGGGGGACAGACATAAGGCTTTCTTT. This sequence encodes CASSMGDRHKAFF. The chain links TRBV19 to TRBJ1-1; 7 bases are a match to TRBD1. V lost 3 bases and J lost 11; bases outside the gene matches: 9. From germline, CDR1 is LNHDA and CDR2 SQIVND (reference sequence). The length of the CDR3 is 13 residues.

This sequence joins TRBV10-1 and TRBJ2-7, with D hard to call. This CDR3 has 12 amino acids. Germline CDR1 WNHNN, CDR2 SYGVQD (reference sequence). With 2 bases removed from V and 6 bases from J, the gap between germline ends came to 8 bases. The CDR3 DNA follows: TGCGCCAGCAGTGAGCGTGCCGGCGAGCAGTACTTC. This encodes CASSERAGEQYF.